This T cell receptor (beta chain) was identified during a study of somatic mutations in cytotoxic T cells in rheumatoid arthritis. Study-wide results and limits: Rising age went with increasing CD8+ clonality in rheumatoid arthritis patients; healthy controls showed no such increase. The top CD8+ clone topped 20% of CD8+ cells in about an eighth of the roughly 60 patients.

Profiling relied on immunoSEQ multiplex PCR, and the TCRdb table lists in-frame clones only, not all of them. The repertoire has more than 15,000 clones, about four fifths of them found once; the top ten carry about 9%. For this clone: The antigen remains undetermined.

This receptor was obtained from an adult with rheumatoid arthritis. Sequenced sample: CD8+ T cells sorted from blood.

The CDR3 coding sequence is TGCGCCAGCAGCCTCCTAAGGGGGAGGGATAGCAATCAGCCCCAGCATTTT. It encodes CASSLLRGRDSNQPQHF. This chain connects TRBV5-1 to TRBJ1-5; tentatively, D is TRBD1 (6 bases). The V end lost 4 bases, the J end lost 0 bases, and 17 bases lay between the germline ends. The CDR3 sequence is 17 residues long. Germline V gene data show CDR1 as SGHRS and CDR2 as YFSETQ.